A single sample gave rise to the 8 T cell receptor beta chains below, sequenced in a study of cytomegalovirus exposure and HLA in healthy donors. Primers included in the PCR were 60 Vbeta and 13 Jbeta primers. The table came from immunoSEQ multiplex PCR; TCRdb's copy has only in-frame clones and leaves some out. This table holds under 200,000 clones. Specimen: PBMCs. The receptors stem from a woman between 18 and 29 years old in good health and CMV-seropositive.

This chain uses TRBV7-8 with TRBJ2-7, with 8 nucleotides matching TRBD1. The germline V gene encodes CDR1 SGHVS and CDR2 FQNEAQ. Losses at the gene ends were 5 bases for V and 3 bases for J; bases not matched to a gene: 3. The CDR3 totals 13 residues. The CDR3 reads CASSRDRLYEQYF. The CDR3 nucleotides read TGTGCCAGCAGCCGGGACAGGCTCTACGAGCAGTACTTC.

The V gene is TRBV5-1, the J gene TRBJ2-7, with 11 nucleotides matching TRBD2. Germline loops: CDR1 SGHRS, CDR2 YFSETQ. V lost 1 base to trimming and J lost 3 bases; unmatched junction nucleotides: 6. This CDR3 is built from 16 residues. The CDR3 sequence is CASSLRLAGTDYEQYF. The CDR3 nucleotides read TGCGCCAGCAGCTTGAGACTAGCGGGGACTGACTACGAGCAGTACTTC.

The chain employs TRBV15 and TRBJ1-3, with D uncertain. V shed 9 bases and J shed 0 bases, with 12 bases lying between them. This CDR3 region has 14 residues. Germline V gene sequence: CDR1 LNHNV, CDR2 YYDKDF (reference sequence). CDR3 coding DNA: TGTGCCACACGAGAGGGCCTCTCTGGAAACACCATATATTTT. Translation gives CATREGLSGNTIYF.

The rearrangement links TRBV6-1 to TRBJ1-5; 7 bases fit TRBD1. Germline assignment: CDR1 MNHNS and CDR2 SASEGT. V lost 4 bases to trimming and J lost 5 bases; unmatched junction nucleotides: 11. This CDR3 has 16 amino acids. CDR3 residues: CASSGLRDSIYQPQHF. The CDR3 DNA sequence: TGTGCCAGCAGTGGTCTGCGGGACAGTATCTATCAGCCCCAGCATTTT.

J is TRBJ1-4 and V is TRBV28; weak D call: TRBD1 (5 bases). Germline V gene sequence: CDR1 MDHEN, CDR2 SYDVKM. V was trimmed by 4 bases and J by 5 bases, leaving 17 bases between them. This CDR3 is built from 16 residues. The CDR3 coding sequence is TGTGCCAGCAGTTCCGGGACTGCCGGTCTCAATGAAAAACTGTTTTTT. Protein: CASSSGTAGLNEKLFF.

The chain is built from TRBV4-1 and TRBJ2-5; D perhaps matches TRBD2 (6 bases). Germline V gene lookup returns CDR1 MGHRA and CDR2 YSYEKL. The ends were cut back, 5 bases at V and 3 bases at J, with 10 bases in the middle. The CDR3 runs 13 residues. CDR3 sequence (DNA): TGCGCCAGCAGCAGGGACTGGGAAGAGACCCAGTACTTC. It translates to CASSRDWEETQYF.

The J gene is TRBJ1-1, the V gene TRBV5-1, with 7 bases that match TRBD1. CDR1 SGHRS and CDR2 YFSETQ come from the germline V gene. This CDR3 is built from 13 residues. The J segment lost 4 bases and the V segment lost 5 bases, leaving 5 bases of the junction unmatched. In DNA form, the CDR3 reads TGCGCCAGCAGGACAGGGCCGATCACTGAAGCTTTCTTT. Its translation is CASRTGPITEAFF.

The rearrangement uses TRBV5-6 and TRBJ2-4; maybe TRBD1 (6 bases). CDR3 length equals 14 residues. Trimming stripped 0 bases from V and 5 bases from J, with 9 bases between. From germline, CDR1 is SGHDT and CDR2 YYEEEE. The CDR3, as DNA: TGTGCCAGCAGCTTGGGGCAGGGGCAAAACATTCAGTACTTC. Translating gives CASSLGQGQNIQYF.